This TCR beta chain appears in the sequencing data of a study of T cell repertoires in cytomegalovirus infection. Background on the study: In public TCR beta signatures, there were indications of both CMV infection and matching HLA type. Study findings and constraints: CMV carriers having the relevant HLA were flagged by cumulative public TCR beta family frequency. It was HLA-C-restricted CMV-specific TCR beta clonotypes that dominated the response ex vivo.

This clonotype has ten or more counts. As yet, its antigen is unknown. A single record per CDR3 protein comes from TCRdb applying MiXCR to the reads. The top ten clones hold under 9% of a sample with fewer than 400,000 distinct CDR3 sequences, 15% to 20% of them seen once. The sequenced material came from PBMCs. The clonotype comes from a human donor in good health (CMV status not recorded). Some clones in this sample may be carry-over from other donors' samples.

DNA for the CDR3: TGTGCCAGCAGTGTGACTAGCGGAATGACAGATACGCAGTATTTT. This encodes CASSVTSGMTDTQYF. This chain links TRBV27 with TRBJ2-3; 9 bases line up with TRBD2. Germline V CDR1 and CDR2: MNHEY, SMNVEV (reference sequence). This CDR3 has 15 residues. Trimming removed 5 bases from V and 3 bases from J; junction bases left unmatched: 6.